This T cell receptor beta chain derives from a study of blood T cell repertoires in COVID-19. The CDR3 sequence is 15 residues long. The J segment lost 7 bases and the V segment lost 2 bases, leaving 7 bases of the junction unmatched. Germline loops: CDR1 SGHTA, CDR2 FQGNSA. Sequencing was performed with immunoSEQ multiplex PCR; in TCRdb, only in-frame clones are kept and a portion is missing. The sample holds some 83,000 clones, more than 70% seen once. The source material was peripheral blood. The receptor's source is a woman aged 80 or older with acute or convalescent COVID-19. V usage is TRBV7-2 and J usage is TRBJ2-2, with TRBD1 matching 7 bases. The CDR3 spells CASSLFEGASGELFF. DNA of the CDR3: TGTGCCAGCAGCTTATTCGAGGGGGCAAGCGGGGAGCTGTTTTTT.